The 26 T cell receptor beta chains below come from one sample, sequenced in a study of spatial heterogeneity in lung cancer. Time point of the sample: blood at routine non-recurrence follow-up after resection. TCRdb reprocessed the 5' RACE reads with MiXCR, giving one entry per CDR3 protein. The table lists fewer than 50,000 distinct CDR3 sequences, about 10% of them singletons. The specimen comprised PBMCs, sampled at follow-up. The receptors stem from a female donor with early-stage non-small cell lung cancer.

The chain couples TRBV6-2 or TRBV6-3 to TRBJ1-5; D unclear. CDR1 MNHEY and CDR2 SVGEGT come from the germline V gene. The germline V and J ends were trimmed by 6 bases and 4 bases, with 10 bases remaining between them. The CDR3 sequence is 13 residues long. CDR3 in amino acids: CASRQRRNQPQHF. In DNA, the CDR3 is TGTGCCAGCAGGCAGCGTAGAAATCAGCCCCAGCATTTT.

At least ten counts were recorded for this clonotype. This chain joins TRBV6-1 and TRBJ2-7; possible D gene TRBD1, 5 bases. Trimming removed 2 bases from V and 6 bases from J, with 14 bases in between. The germline gives CDR1 MNHNS, CDR2 SASEGT. CDR3 length: 14 amino acids. The CDR3 DNA is TGTGCCAGCAGTGAAAGGCAGGGTTCAGGCGAGCAGTACTTC. This codes for CASSERQGSGEQYF.

The chain couples TRBV10-3 to TRBJ2-1; 14 bases map to TRBD2. CDR1 is ENHRY and CDR2 is SYGVKD in the germline V gene. The V and J ends lost 6 bases and 9 bases, in that order; junction bases with no gene match: 4. The CDR3 has 14 amino acids. The CDR3 is CAISGLAGGGEQFF. The DNA of the CDR3 is TGTGCCATCAGCGGACTAGCGGGGGGAGGTGAGCAGTTCTTC.

The chain employs TRBV5-5 and TRBJ2-2; D may be TRBD2 (6 bases). Germline V gene data show CDR1 as SGHKS and CDR2 as YYEKEE (reference sequence). Trimming shortened V by 0 bases and J by 10 bases, and 13 bases separated the two germline ends. The CDR3 covers 14 residues. The CDR3 sequence: CASSLGEIAAELFF. In nucleotides, the CDR3 is TGTGCCAGCAGCTTGGGCGAGATAGCGGCGGAGCTGTTTTTT.

This clonotype is deemed medium-sized. The chain couples TRBV3-1 to TRBJ2-3; 13 bases fit TRBD2. The CDR3 spans 15 residues. J lost 9 bases, V lost 0 bases, and 3 bases had no gene match. CDR1 and CDR2 from the germline V gene are LGHDT and YNNKEL (reference sequence). CDR3 protein: CASSQDGLAGETQYF. The CDR3, as DNA: TGTGCCAGCAGCCAAGATGGACTAGCGGGGGAAACGCAGTATTTT.

This clonotype was seen ten or more times. The J gene is TRBJ2-1, the V gene TRBV10-3; D perhaps matches TRBD2 (6 bases). Germline V gives CDR1 ENHRY, CDR2 SYGVKD. This CDR3 spans 14 amino acids. The germline V and J ends were trimmed by 8 bases and 3 bases, with 14 bases remaining between them. The CDR3 DNA sequence: TGTGCCATCGAGGGGACGGGGGACTACAATGAGCAGTTCTTC. It is translated as CAIEGTGDYNEQFF.

The CDR3 sequence is CASRDRVYEQYF. CDR3 sequence (DNA): TGTGCCAGTCGGGACAGGGTCTACGAGCAGTACTTC. The V call is TRBV12-3 or TRBV12-4, the J call TRBJ2-7; 9 nucleotides align to TRBD1. The length of the CDR3 is 12 residues. J was trimmed by 3 bases and V by 9 bases; bases with no gene match: 3.

The chain is built from TRBV4-3 and TRBJ2-2, with TRBD2 matching over 12 bases. V lost 1 base, J lost 6 bases, and 6 bases stayed unmatched. There are 17 residues in the CDR3. The germline V gene has CDR1 LGHNA and CDR2 YSLEER. The CDR3 coding sequence is TGCGCCAGCAGCCAAGGTGCGGGACTAGCGGGCCCCGGGGAGCTGTTTTTT. Residues: CASSQGAGLAGPGELFF.

In the case of this clonotype: A read error may account for a junction end that differs from germline. The CDR3 bases are TGTGCCAGCAGCACAGGAATCTACACAGATACGCAGTATTTC. The encoded protein is CASSTGIYTDTQYF. This rearrangement joins TRBV9 to TRBJ2-3; tentative D call: TRBD1 (5 bases). The V gene's germline CDR1 is SGDLS and CDR2 YYNGEE. There are 14 residues in the CDR3. Looking up the rest from reference TRBV9 and TRBJ2-3 gives the full variable domain: DSGVTQTPKHLITATGQRVTLRCSPRSGDLSVYWYQQSLDQGLQFLIQYYNGEERAKGNILERFSAQQFPDLHSELNLSSLELGDSALYFCASSTGIYTDTQYFGPGTRLTVL.

This clonotype was observed at least ten times. The rearrangement uses TRBV11-2 and TRBJ2-3, with D perhaps matching TRBD1 (6 bases). The CDR3 length is 15 residues. Germline CDR1 is SGHAT and CDR2 is FQNNGV. Trimming removed 2 bases from V and 3 bases from J, with 12 bases in between. The CDR3, as DNA: TGTGCCAGCAGCTTACAGGGGCTCGGGACAGATACGCAGTATTTT. Translated: CASSLQGLGTDTQYF.

The sample holds many counts of this clonotype. This chain uses TRBV9 with TRBJ1-1; D remains ambiguous. V lost 1 base, J lost 1 base, and 5 bases lay in between. Germline V lookup: CDR1 SGDLS, CDR2 YYNGEE. This CDR3 spans 13 amino acids. The CDR3, as DNA: TGTGCCAGCAGCGTAAAGTCGAACACTGAAGCTTTCTTT. Protein: CASSVKSNTEAFF.

The table lists this clonotype with many counts. Relative to the germline gene, one junction end is altered; a read error may explain this. The CDR3 DNA reads TGCGTCAGGGGGCTCGGGACCTATAATTCACCCCTCCACTTT. Its translation is CVRGLGTYNSPLHF. The V call is TRBV2, the J call TRBJ1-6, with TRBD1 matching 8 bases. The CDR3 sequence is 14 residues long. In germline, CDR1 is SNHLY, CDR2 FYNNEI.

This chain joins TRBV4-2 and TRBJ2-1, with D possibly matching TRBD2 (6 bases). The CDR3 is 18 residues long. Per germline, CDR1 LGHNA and CDR2 YNFKEQ. Trimming removed 2 bases from V and 3 bases from J, with 20 bases in between. The CDR3 coding sequence is TGTGCCAGCAGCCAATTCCTAGCGCCAAAACTAAACTACAATGAGCAGTTCTTC. As protein: CASSQFLAPKLNYNEQFF.

By share, this clonotype counts as medium-sized. The genes are TRBV5-1 and TRBJ2-3; 8 nucleotides line up with TRBD2. The V segment lost 3 bases and the J segment 2 bases; nucleotides outside the gene matches: 8. Germline-derived CDR1 and CDR2 are SGHRS and YFSETQ. The CDR3 extends over 16 amino acids. CDR3 DNA sequence: TGCGCCAGCAGCTACGCAGCGGGGGCGACCACAGATACGCAGTATTTT. As protein: CASSYAAGATTDTQYF.

This chain links TRBV29-1 with TRBJ2-3, with TRBD2 matching 14 bases. V was pared by 8 bases and J by 2 bases, with 9 bases of the junction left unmatched. The CDR3 is 16 amino acids. The germline V gene has CDR1 SQVTM and CDR2 ANQGSEA. CDR3 nucleotide sequence: TGCAGCATGCCCGGACTAGCGGGGGGCCTCACAGATACGCAGTATTTT. The encoded protein is CSMPGLAGGLTDTQYF.

This clonotype is medium-sized (0.01 to 0.1%) within its sample. The rearrangement links TRBV29-1 to TRBJ1-1; TRBD1 might be the D (5 bases). CDR1 SQVTM and CDR2 ANQGSEA come from the germline V gene. V was cut by 3 bases and J by 3 bases, with 14 bases left in between. This CDR3 is built from 14 residues. CDR3 sequence (DNA): TGCAGCGTTGATGGGGCCTCAAAGGACACTGAAGCTTTCTTT. Residues: CSVDGASKDTEAFF.

The chain joins TRBV7-9 to TRBJ2-1; perhaps TRBD2 as D (6 bases). Germline V lookup: CDR1 SEHNR, CDR2 FQNEAQ (reference sequence). The CDR3 loop spans 11 amino acids. Trimming left V 6 bases short and J 9 bases short, with 9 bases between. The CDR3 sequence is CASRAGPEQFF. The CDR3 region has the DNA TGTGCCAGCAGAGCGGGCCCTGAGCAGTTCTTC.

The chain links TRBV7-2 to TRBJ2-2; 8 nucleotides agree with TRBD1. CDR1 SGHTA and CDR2 FQGNSA come from the germline V gene. CDR3 length: 17 amino acids. J was trimmed by 6 bases and V by 3 bases; bases with no gene match: 12. The CDR3 sequence is CASSFYNRGIRAGELFF. The CDR3 DNA reads TGTGCCAGCAGCTTCTACAACAGGGGGATTAGGGCCGGGGAGCTGTTTTTT.

Sample share makes this clonotype medium-sized. The chain joins TRBV20-1 to TRBJ2-3; TRBD2 matches at 9 bases. This CDR3 region has 14 residues. Germline V gene sequence: CDR1 DFQATT, CDR2 SNEGSKA (reference sequence). J gave up 8 bases and V 2 bases, and 8 bases lay outside the gene matches. CDR3 region: CSARWSRGGGTQYF. CDR3 DNA: TGCAGTGCTAGATGGTCGCGGGGGGGAGGTACGCAGTATTTT.

V gene TRBV28 combines with J gene TRBJ1-1; no clear D gene. This CDR3 has 15 amino acids. V lost 4 bases and J 1 base, leaving 13 bases between the germline ends. Germline CDR1 MDHEN, CDR2 SYDVKM. In DNA, the CDR3 is TGTGCCAGCAGTTCACTTCTAGGGCGGAACACTGAAGCTTTCTTT. Residues: CASSSLLGRNTEAFF. Together with reference TRBV28 and TRBJ1-1, the CDR3 gives the full variable domain: DVKVTQSSRYLVKRTGEKVFLECVQDMDHENMFWYRQDPGLGLRLIYFSYDVKMKEKGDIPEGYSVSREKKERFSLILESASTNQTSMYLCASSSLLGRNTEAFFGQGTRLTVV.

At least ten counts were recorded for this clonotype. V gene TRBV7-9 combines with J gene TRBJ1-2; no definite D call. Germline assignment: CDR1 SEHNR and CDR2 FQNEAQ (reference sequence). CDR3 length: 11 residues. The germline V and J ends were trimmed by 3 bases and 6 bases, with 5 bases remaining between them. The CDR3 spells CASSFGDGYTF. DNA of the CDR3: TGTGCCAGCAGCTTCGGGGATGGCTACACCTTC.

This clonotype was seen ten or more times. An end of the junction differs from the germline gene, which may be a read error. This rearrangement joins TRBV29-1 to TRBJ2-7; possible D gene TRBD1, 6 bases. Germline CDR1 is SQVTM and CDR2 is ANQGSEA. This CDR3 has 11 residues. CDR3 coding DNA: TGCAGCGTTGAAGATGGGACACGTTGGGACTTC. Translation: CSVEDGTRWDF.

This clonotype was observed a handful of times. The CDR3 protein is CASSLGVSNTGELFF. CDR3 coding DNA: TGTGCCAGCAGCTTAGGGGTCTCGAACACCGGGGAGCTGTTTTTT. This rearrangement joins TRBV7-3 to TRBJ2-2; no clear D gene. With 2 bases removed from V and 0 bases from J, the gap between germline ends came to 7 bases. CDR1 SGHTA and CDR2 FQGTGA come from the germline V gene. The CDR3 consists of 15 residues.

The chain links TRBV5-4 to TRBJ2-2; D assignment may be TRBD1 or TRBD2 (5 bases each). Trimming shortened V by 4 bases and J by 4 bases, and 17 bases separated the two germline ends. The V gene's germline CDR1 is SGHNT and CDR2 YYREEE (reference sequence). CDR3 length equals 16 residues. The CDR3: CASSNPDFGATGELFF. In nucleotides, the CDR3 is TGTGCCAGCAGCAACCCGGATTTCGGGGCCACCGGGGAGCTGTTTTTT.

This clonotype has a handful of counts. This CDR3 reads CSVEGLSQGSYEQYF. The CDR3 DNA reads TGCAGCGTTGAAGGTCTTTCGCAGGGATCCTACGAGCAGTACTTC. The rearrangement links TRBV29-1 to TRBJ2-7; a possible D gene is TRBD1 (5 bases). Germline assignment: CDR1 SQVTM and CDR2 ANQGSEA. The CDR3 length is 15 residues. Trimming stripped 1 base from V and 1 base from J, with 14 bases between.

The V gene is TRBV29-1, the J gene TRBJ1-1; weak D call: TRBD1 (5 bases). Trimming shortened V by 5 bases and J by 6 bases, and 16 bases separated the two germline ends. In germline, CDR1 is SQVTM, CDR2 ANQGSEA. The CDR3 runs 13 residues. This CDR3 reads CSVLSQGNAEAFF. CDR3 in DNA: TGCAGCGTTTTAAGTCAGGGCAACGCTGAAGCTTTCTTT. The full variable domain, its missing parts supplied by reference TRBV29-1 and TRBJ1-1, is SAVISQKPSRDICQRGTSLTIQCQVDSQVTMMFWYRQQPGQSLTLIATANQGSEATYESGFVIDKFPISRPNLTFSTLTVSNMSPEDSSIYLCSVLSQGNAEAFFGQGTRLTVV.